What follows are 6 T cell receptor beta chains derived from one specimen sequenced in a study of shared clonotypes between healthy human individuals. Data came from immunoSEQ multiplex PCR; TCRdb stores just in-frame clones and leaves some out. The sample carries 2 million to 2.5 million clones, approximately 96% recorded once. The specimen was naive CD4+ T cells sorted from blood. This sample's subset: CD45RA+ positively selected. These receptors came from a young man in good health.

About this clone: Within the sample, other DNA sequences also encode this same CDR3. The chain couples TRBV6-1 to TRBJ1-3, with D perhaps TRBD1 (5 bases). The V end was cut by 5 bases, the J end by 1 base, with 9 bases between. The CDR3 spans 14 residues. Germline V gives CDR1 MNHNS, CDR2 SASEGT. DNA for the CDR3: TGTGCCAGCAGTACCGACAGATCTGGAAACACCATATATTTT. It is translated as CASSTDRSGNTIYF.

The chain has TRBV5-1 and TRBJ2-7, with D hard to call. The germline V gene encodes CDR1 SGHRS and CDR2 YFSETQ. CDR3 length: 13 amino acids. Trimming cost V 1 base and J 5 bases, with 10 bases left between them. CDR3 nucleotides: TGCGCCAGCAGCTTGATAATGGGTAACGAGCAGTACTTC. As protein: CASSLIMGNEQYF. The full variable domain, completed using reference TRBV5-1 and TRBJ2-7, is KAGVTQTPRYLIKTRGQQVTLSCSPISGHRSVSWYQQTPGQGLQFLFEYFSETQRNKGNFPGRFSGRQFSNSRSEMNVSTLELGDSALYLCASSLIMGNEQYFGPGTRLTVT.

The rearrangement links TRBV30 to TRBJ1-5; 7 nucleotides align to TRBD1. V shed 3 bases and J 6 bases; nucleotides not matched to a gene: 8. Germline V lookup: CDR1 GTSNPN, CDR2 SVGIG (reference sequence). This CDR3 contains 14 residues. DNA for the CDR3: TGTGCCTGGAGCCCCAAGGGGGCTGGTCAGCCCCAGCATTTT. Its protein is CAWSPKGAGQPQHF.

V and J are TRBV7-2 and TRBJ2-5; 9 nucleotides align to TRBD2. CDR3 length: 16 amino acids. The V gene end was trimmed by 2 bases and the J gene end by 4 bases; junction bases not matched to a gene: 8. Germline CDR1 and CDR2: SGHTA and FQGNSA. As DNA, the CDR3 is TGTGCCAGCAGCTTAAAAGCGGGGGGTATGCGAGAGACCCAGTACTTC. It specifies CASSLKAGGMRETQYF.

The chain recombines TRBV5-1 with TRBJ1-3, with a weak D call TRBD1 (5 bases). This CDR3 contains 15 residues. CDR1 SGHRS and CDR2 YFSETQ come from the germline V gene. The ends were cut back, 5 bases at V and 0 bases at J, with 12 bases in the middle. The CDR3 reads CASRPGHNSGNTIYF. Written as DNA, the CDR3 is TGCGCCAGCAGACCAGGACACAACTCTGGAAACACCATATATTTT.

For the CDR3, the DNA is TGTGCCAGCAGTTACCTAAGCGCAGGGGAAGAGACCCAGTACTTC. It is translated as CASSYLSAGEETQYF. The chain is built from TRBV6-5 and TRBJ2-5, with a weak D call TRBD1 (6 bases). CDR3 length equals 15 residues. The ends were cut back, 2 bases at V and 3 bases at J, with 13 bases in the middle. Germline V gives CDR1 MNHEY, CDR2 SVGAGI.